The 24 T cell receptor beta chains presented below share a single source sample, sequenced in a study of OX40 agonist ivuxolimab in advanced cancers. Generated by immunoSEQ multiplex PCR, the TCRdb table keeps only in-frame clones and is missing some. In the table there are 50,000 to 65,000 clones, roughly 87% of which are singletons. Here the sequenced sample was CD4+ or CD8+ T cells sorted from blood, taken in a trial of the OX40 agonist ivuxolimab. The receptors were gathered from an adult with an advanced solid tumor such as melanoma, head and neck, liver or kidney cancer.

The J gene is TRBJ2-1, the V gene TRBV5-1, with D maybe TRBD2 (6 bases). With 0 bases removed from V and 8 bases from J, the gap between germline ends came to 15 bases. This CDR3 spans 15 amino acids. CDR1 SGHRS and CDR2 YFSETQ come from the germline V gene. The CDR3 here is CASSLAPGELDEQFF. The CDR3 DNA is TGCGCCAGCAGCTTGGCCCCGGGGGAGTTGGATGAGCAGTTCTTC.

The chain employs TRBV5-4 and TRBJ2-7; a weak D match, TRBD1 (6 bases). The germline gives CDR1 SGHNT, CDR2 YYREEE (reference sequence). This CDR3 contains 16 residues. V lost 4 bases, J lost 0 bases, and 17 bases lay in between. The CDR3: CASSRSIGTSSYEQYF. CDR3 bases: TGTGCCAGCAGCAGATCTATCGGGACAAGCTCCTACGAGCAGTACTTC.

This CDR3 is CASTDSGNTIYF. CDR3 bases: TGTGCCAGCACGGACTCTGGAAACACCATATATTTT. This chain links TRBV21-1 with TRBJ1-3. TRBV21-1 is marked as a pseudogene. The CDR3 runs to 12 residues.

In DNA form, the CDR3 reads TGTGCCAGCAGTGAGACAGGGGGCAGTGCGGGGGAGCTGTTTTTT. This codes for CASSETGGSAGELFF. This chain connects TRBV2 to TRBJ2-2; 10 nucleotides match TRBD1. The germline gives CDR1 SNHLY, CDR2 FYNNEI. The junction had 6 bases not matched to a gene; V was cut back by 3 bases and J by 8 bases. The CDR3 covers 15 residues.

The gene calls are TRBV11-2 and TRBJ1-1; D gene ambiguous. V was pared by 8 bases and J by 1 base, with 5 bases between. CDR3 length: 11 amino acids. Germline CDR1 reads SGHAT; CDR2 reads FQNNGV. In nucleotides, the CDR3 is TGTGCCAGCCGGGAGAACACTGAAGCTTTCTTT. Translation gives CASRENTEAFF.

This chain joins TRBV18 and TRBJ2-3; 9 bases are a match to TRBD2. The CDR3 contains 16 residues. Germline V lookup: CDR1 KGHSH, CDR2 LQKENI. V shed 1 base, J shed 5 bases, and the junction held 7 bases outside the gene matches. CDR3: CASSPLLAGHGDTQYF. CDR3 coding DNA: TGTGCCAGCTCACCACTTCTAGCGGGACATGGAGATACGCAGTATTTT.

The V call is TRBV7-9, the J call TRBJ2-1, with 12 positions matching TRBD2. The CDR3 is 15 amino acids. Germline V CDR1 and CDR2: SEHNR, FQNEAQ (reference sequence). The V and J ends lost 8 bases and 8 bases, in that order; junction bases with no gene match: 10. DNA for the CDR3: TGTGCCAGCTCGGGAAGACTAGCGGGAGAGGATGAGCAGTTCTTC. It specifies CASSGRLAGEDEQFF.

This clone was recorded once. The V gene is TRBV13, the J gene TRBJ2-6; TRBD1 aligns across 7 bases. The CDR3 runs to 16 residues. V was clipped by 6 bases and J by 4 bases; unmatched bases: 9. In germline, CDR1 is PRHDT, CDR2 FYEKMQ (reference sequence). Here the CDR3 DNA reads TGTGCCAGCAGTCGTACAGGGGTGTCCGGGGCCAACGTCCTGACTTTC. This gives the protein CASSRTGVSGANVLTF.

V and J are TRBV28 and TRBJ1-2; the D is unclear. The CDR3 has 13 amino acids. Germline CDR1 MDHEN, CDR2 SYDVKM. Trimming took 6 bases from V and 0 from J, leaving 8 bases between them. The CDR3 loop reads CASSSHSNYGYTF. CDR3 sequence (DNA): TGTGCCAGCAGCTCCCATTCTAACTATGGCTACACCTTC.

The chain has TRBV7-9 and TRBJ2-1; a weak D match, TRBD2 (6 bases). V lost 0 bases and J lost 10, with 13 bases in between. Looked up from germline, CDR1 is SEHNR and CDR2 is FQNEAQ (reference sequence). This CDR3 has 14 residues. The CDR3 nucleotides read TGTGCCAGCAGCTTAGCCGGGAGCCCATCCGAGCAGTTCTTC. Translation gives CASSLAGSPSEQFF.

The rearrangement links TRBV11-2 to TRBJ2-6, with 7 bases identical to TRBD2. CDR3 length: 16 amino acids. J was trimmed by 2 bases and V by 3 bases; bases with no gene match: 4. The germline gives CDR1 SGHAT, CDR2 FQNNGV. CDR3 protein: CASSFTGGTGANVLTF. The CDR3 DNA reads TGTGCCAGCAGCTTCACCGGGGGGACTGGGGCCAACGTCCTGACTTTC.

This clone appeared once. This CDR3 reads CASSVASTDTQYF. In DNA, the CDR3 is TGTGCCAGCAGCGTAGCTAGCACAGATACGCAGTATTTT. This chain connects TRBV7-3 to TRBJ2-3; D unresolved. V shed 5 bases and J shed 0 bases, with 6 bases lying between them. This CDR3 spans 13 amino acids. Germline V lookup: CDR1 SGHTA, CDR2 FQGTGA.

Notes on this clone: This sample includes further DNA sequences coding for the same CDR3. The rearrangement links TRBV7-9 to TRBJ2-1, with unresolved D. CDR1 and CDR2 (germline): SEHNR, FQNEAQ (reference sequence). This CDR3 is built from 12 residues. V dropped 3 bases and J dropped 3 bases, with 3 bases sitting between them. The CDR3 protein is CASSFSYNEQFF. The CDR3 DNA reads TGTGCCAGCAGCTTCAGCTACAATGAGCAGTTCTTC.

This clone was seen a handful of times. This chain uses TRBV19 with TRBJ2-6, with D perhaps TRBD1 (6 bases). The CDR3 is 15 amino acids. CDR1 and CDR2 (germline): LNHDA, SQIVND (reference sequence). The V and J ends lost 1 base and 2 bases respectively, with 6 bases between them. The CDR3 DNA is TGTGCCAGTAGTATAGGACAGGCTGGGGCCAACGTCCTGACTTTC. It yields the protein CASSIGQAGANVLTF.

The rearrangement uses TRBV7-9 and TRBJ2-2; TRBD1 is a possible D gene (6 bases). Germline V gene lookup returns CDR1 SEHNR and CDR2 FQNEAQ (reference sequence). This CDR3 is built from 15 residues. Deletions cut 0 bases from V and 6 bases from J, with 11 bases between. CDR3 DNA sequence: TGTGCCAGCAGCTTAGCCCTAGCAGGGGCCGGGGAGCTGTTTTTT. Its translation: CASSLALAGAGELFF.

This clone is a singleton in its sample. The chain joins TRBV7-9 to TRBJ2-3, with 7 bases that match TRBD2. V trimming: 2 bases; J trimming: 1 base; junction bases outside the gene matches: 0. The germline CDR1 and CDR2 sequences are SEHNR and FQNEAQ (reference sequence). The CDR3 sequence is 14 residues long. CDR3 sequence reads: CASSLLAGTDTQYF. CDR3 coding DNA: TGTGCCAGCAGCTTACTAGCGGGCACAGATACGCAGTATTTT.

This clone was detected only once. The chain has TRBV29-1 and TRBJ2-5, with TRBD2 as a possible D gene (6 bases). The V and J ends lost 6 bases and 3 bases respectively, with 14 bases between them. Germline CDR1 and CDR2: SQVTM and ANQGSEA. The CDR3 consists of 13 residues. The DNA of the CDR3 is TGCAGCGTGGCGGGACGGCTCAAAGAGACCCAGTACTTC. Encoded protein: CSVAGRLKETQYF.

The chain employs TRBV30 and TRBJ2-7; the D call may be TRBD1 or TRBD2 (5 bases each). This CDR3 spans 12 amino acids. Germline V lookup: CDR1 GTSNPN, CDR2 SVGIG (reference sequence). V was trimmed by 6 bases and J by 1 base, leaving 10 bases between them. CDR3 nucleotide sequence: TGTGCCTGTCCTGGGGGTTCCTACGAGCAGTACTTC. The encoded protein is CACPGGSYEQYF.

The rearrangement joins TRBV2 to TRBJ2-2; tentatively, D is TRBD1 (6 bases). V lost 6 bases and J 4 bases, leaving 15 bases between the germline ends. Germline V CDR1 and CDR2: SNHLY, FYNNEI. CDR3 size: 15 residues. In DNA, the CDR3 is TGTGCCAGCAGAAAGGGGGACGCGGGCACCGGGGAGCTGTTTTTT. This gives the protein CASRKGDAGTGELFF.

The J gene is TRBJ2-1, the V gene TRBV18; 10 bases line up with TRBD1. J was trimmed by 6 bases and V by 6 bases; bases with no gene match: 11. The V gene's germline CDR1 is KGHSH and CDR2 LQKENI. The CDR3 is made up of 16 amino acids. CDR3 loop: CASSLRQGAEANEQFF. The CDR3 bases are TGTGCCAGCTCCCTCAGACAGGGGGCCGAGGCCAATGAGCAGTTCTTC.

The rearrangement joins TRBV6-6 to TRBJ2-3; 12 bases align to TRBD1. The V gene's germline CDR1 is MNHNY and CDR2 SVGAGI (reference sequence). CDR3 length: 16 amino acids. The ends lost 8 bases at V and 0 bases at J; junction bases unmatched: 6. The CDR3 DNA sequence: TGTGCCAGCGGGGGACAGGGGGCGGTCAGCACAGATACGCAGTATTTT. Translating it yields CASGGQGAVSTDTQYF.

The rearrangement links TRBV7-9 to TRBJ1-4, with a weak D call TRBD1 (6 bases). The CDR3 has 16 residues. Trimming cost V 5 bases and J 2 bases, with 15 bases left between them. Germline assignment: CDR1 SEHNR and CDR2 FQNEAQ (reference sequence). The CDR3 protein is CASSPQGLGTNEKLFF. The CDR3 DNA is TGTGCCAGCAGCCCCCAGGGGCTTGGGACTAATGAAAAACTGTTTTTT.

V and J are TRBV11-2 and TRBJ1-1; unclear D gene. Germline lookup yields CDR1 SGHAT and CDR2 FQNNGV. Trimming removed 2 bases at V and 1 base at J, with 8 bases between. The CDR3 is 14 amino acids. The CDR3 coding sequence is TGTGCCAGCAGCTTACGTAGAAAGAACACTGAAGCTTTCTTT. Translation: CASSLRRKNTEAFF.

This CDR3 is CASSQAVQGGYEQYF. As DNA, the CDR3 is TGCGCCAGCAGCCAAGCCGTACAGGGGGGCTACGAGCAGTACTTC. The rearrangement uses TRBV4-1 and TRBJ2-7; 8 bases agree with TRBD1. This CDR3 contains 15 residues. V lost 1 base, J lost 3 bases, and 5 bases stayed unmatched. Germline lookup yields CDR1 MGHRA and CDR2 YSYEKL.